Presented here are 28 T cell receptor beta chains from one specimen sequenced in a study of T cells in Graves' hyperthyroidism and ophthalmopathy. RNA transcripts gave rise to amplified TCR beta CDR3 regions. HTBI primers were used for first-round RT-PCR of the TCR CDR3. Via MiXCR, TCRdb re-called the multiplex PCR reads, giving one row per CDR3 protein. The sample comprises about 640,000 distinct CDR3 sequences, around 21% of which are singletons, and roughly a third rests with the top ten. Source material: blood. The receptors were gathered from a man aged 30 to 45 with Graves' ophthalmopathy.

This clonotype was detected many times. The chain recombines TRBV5-1 with TRBJ2-1; 7 bases are shared with TRBD2. J lost 3 bases, V lost 0 bases, and 6 bases had no gene match. The CDR3 runs 16 residues. The germline gives CDR1 SGHRS, CDR2 YFSETQ. The DNA for the CDR3 is TGCGCCAGCAGCTTGGGTCTGGGGACTATCTACAATGAGCAGTTCTTC. Its translation: CASSLGLGTIYNEQFF. The full variable domain, completed using reference TRBV5-1 and TRBJ2-1, is KAGVTQTPRYLIKTRGQQVTLSCSPISGHRSVSWYQQTPGQGLQFLFEYFSETQRNKGNFPGRFSGRQFSNSRSEMNVSTLELGDSALYLCASSLGLGTIYNEQFFGPGTRLTVL.

This clonotype was counted at least ten times. This rearrangement joins TRBV7-2 to TRBJ2-7; 9 nucleotides agree with TRBD2. The CDR3 has 15 amino acids. Germline assignment: CDR1 SGHTA and CDR2 FQGNSA. After removal of 5 bases from V and 0 bases from J, the junction contained 5 bases not matched to a gene. The CDR3: CASSTGGGDSYEQYF. The CDR3 DNA follows: TGTGCCAGCAGCACCGGCGGGGGGGACTCCTACGAGCAGTACTTC.

This clonotype was seen many times. Here the CDR3 reads CASSFQGGRNYGYTF. The DNA for the CDR3 is TGTGCCAGCAGTTTTCAGGGGGGTAGAAACTATGGCTACACCTTC. The genes are TRBV28 and TRBJ1-2, with 7 bases identical to TRBD1. J gave up 2 bases and V 3 bases, and 6 bases lay outside the gene matches. The CDR3 consists of 15 residues. Germline CDR1 MDHEN, CDR2 SYDVKM.

This clonotype appeared a few times. This rearrangement joins TRBV19 to TRBJ2-1; D may match TRBD1 or TRBD2 (6 bases each). V lost 8 bases and J 2 bases, leaving 13 bases between the germline ends. Germline-derived CDR1 and CDR2 are LNHDA and SQIVND (reference sequence). The CDR3 runs 14 residues. The CDR3 DNA follows: TGTGCCAGTTGGGGGGCGCCTACCTACAATGAGCAGTTCTTC. This translates into CASWGAPTYNEQFF. The full variable domain, in which reference TRBV19 and TRBJ2-1 provide the parts outside the CDR3, is DGGITQSPKYLFRKEGQNVTLSCEQNLNHDAMYWYRQDPGQGLRLIYYSQIVNDFQKGDIAEGYSVSREKKESFPLTVTSAQKNPTAFYLCASWGAPTYNEQFFGPGTRLTVL.

This clonotype was seen a few times. The chain has TRBV6-1 and TRBJ1-2; D unresolved. The CDR3 has 14 residues. Germline loops: CDR1 MNHNS, CDR2 SASEGT. V shed 3 bases and J shed 0 bases, with 8 bases lying between them. CDR3 region: CASSDPTPNYGYTF. The CDR3 region has the DNA TGTGCCAGCAGTGATCCGACCCCTAACTATGGCTACACCTTC.

The chain recombines TRBV7-2 with TRBJ1-3; D gene uncertain. The CDR3 spans 14 residues. Germline V lookup: CDR1 SGHTA, CDR2 FQGNSA. Trimming left V 5 bases short and J 0 bases short, with 8 bases between. The DNA for the CDR3 is TGTGCCAGCAGCCCAGCCCACTCTGGAAACACCATATATTTT. It specifies CASSPAHSGNTIYF.

The V and J genes are TRBV4-1 and TRBJ1-5; the D gene is possibly TRBD1 (6 bases). The V gene lost 0 bases and the J gene lost 3 bases, with 18 bases spanning the gap. CDR3 size: 18 residues. CDR1 and CDR2 (germline): MGHRA, YSYEKL. This CDR3 reads CASSQDPQETGVNQPQHF. CDR3 bases: TGCGCCAGCAGCCAAGACCCTCAGGAGACAGGCGTCAATCAGCCCCAGCATTTT.

The chain uses TRBV20-1 and TRBJ2-7; the D is unclear. V gave up 0 bases and J gave up 2 bases, with 14 bases separating them. Germline CDR1 and CDR2: DFQATT and SNEGSKA (reference sequence). CDR3 size: 15 residues. CDR3 residues: CSARDRSERPYEQYF. The DNA for the CDR3 is TGCAGTGCTAGAGATCGAAGCGAGCGACCCTACGAGCAGTACTTC.

The V gene is TRBV20-1, the J gene TRBJ1-2, with D uncertain. V was clipped by 6 bases and J by 1 base, with 12 bases between them. CDR3 length: 13 amino acids. The V gene's germline CDR1 is DFQATT and CDR2 SNEGSKA (reference sequence). CDR3 sequence reads: CSAPDRRNYGYTF. The CDR3 nucleotides are TGCAGTGCCCCTGACCGGCGTAACTATGGCTACACCTTC.

This clonotype turned up a few times. Its ends do not fully match the called genes, so a read error is possible. V usage is TRBV18 and J usage is TRBJ1-3; 9 bases match TRBD1. Germline V gene data show CDR1 as KGHSH and CDR2 as LQKENI. This CDR3 has 15 amino acids. CDR3 bases: TGTGCCAGCTCGCCACAGGGGGCTATTGGAAACACCATATATTTT. This translates into CASSPQGAIGNTIYF.

The rearrangement uses TRBV6-1 and TRBJ2-7; 9 bases match TRBD2. CDR3 length equals 17 residues. The germline CDR1 and CDR2 sequences are MNHNS and SASEGT. The junction had 19 bases not matched to a gene; V was cut back by 8 bases and J by 5 bases. In nucleotides, the CDR3 is TGTGCCAGCGGTCAAGAGGGGAATAGCGGGAGTATCCACGAGCAGTACTTC. Protein: CASGQEGNSGSIHEQYF.

This clonotype was detected a few times. The chain uses TRBV20-1 and TRBJ2-3; maybe TRBD2 (6 bases). The CDR3 runs 14 residues. With 6 bases removed from V and 2 bases from J, the gap between germline ends came to 15 bases. The germline CDR1 and CDR2 sequences are DFQATT and SNEGSKA (reference sequence). CDR3 region: CSARDRRSTDTQYF. CDR3 sequence (DNA): TGCAGTGCGCGGGACCGAAGATCCACAGATACGCAGTATTTT.

In its sample, this clonotype was seen a few times. The chain employs TRBV20-1 and TRBJ2-7; D uncertain. The CDR3 is 12 residues long. Germline CDR1 DFQATT, CDR2 SNEGSKA (reference sequence). The V and J ends lost 1 base and 0 bases respectively, with 4 bases between them. CDR3 sequence (DNA): TGCAGTGCTAGAGGGGGCTCCTACGAGCAGTACTTC. It yields the protein CSARGGSYEQYF.

This clonotype was counted many times. This chain links TRBV28 with TRBJ2-5, with D perhaps matching TRBD1 or TRBD2 (5 bases each). Per germline, CDR1 MDHEN and CDR2 SYDVKM. V was shortened by 1 base and J by 4 bases, with 13 bases between the two germline ends. CDR3 length: 15 amino acids. The CDR3 bases are TGTGCCAGCAGTTTATTTTTCTCTGGGGGAGAGACCCAGTACTTC. Translation gives CASSLFFSGGETQYF. Looking up the rest from reference TRBV28 and TRBJ2-5 gives the full variable domain: DVKVTQSSRYLVKRTGEKVFLECVQDMDHENMFWYRQDPGLGLRLIYFSYDVKMKEKGDIPEGYSVSREKKERFSLILESASTNQTSMYLCASSLFFSGGETQYFGPGTRLLVL.

The chain carries TRBV7-9 and TRBJ2-1, with D perhaps TRBD2 (6 bases). Trimming cost V 1 base and J 3 bases, with 16 bases left between them. CDR3 size: 17 residues. Per germline, CDR1 SEHNR and CDR2 FQNEAQ (reference sequence). CDR3 coding DNA: TGTGCCAGCAGCTTAGAAGGGCGGGGTGGGTTCTACAATGAGCAGTTCTTC. It translates to CASSLEGRGGFYNEQFF.

Only a few counts were recorded for this clonotype. The CDR3: CATSDLHLAGGSTGELFF. The DNA for the CDR3 is TGTGCCACCAGTGATTTGCATCTAGCGGGAGGGAGCACCGGGGAGCTGTTTTTT. The V call is TRBV24-1, the J call TRBJ2-2; 12 bases fit TRBD2. V dropped 0 bases and J dropped 4; count of bases not matched to a gene: 5. This CDR3 comprises 18 residues. Per the germline V gene, CDR1 is KGHDR and CDR2 is SFDVKD.

This chain joins TRBV19 and TRBJ2-7; either TRBD1 or TRBD2 may fit D (5 bases each). Germline CDR1 is LNHDA and CDR2 is SQIVND (reference sequence). V shed 5 bases and J shed 3 bases, with 14 bases lying between them. The CDR3 extends over 14 amino acids. The DNA of the CDR3 is TGTGCCAGTAGTCAGCCCGGGGCCAACTACGAGCAGTACTTC. Its translation is CASSQPGANYEQYF.

Of note for this clonotype: This could be a read error, since a much larger clone is one nucleotide away. The chain couples TRBV7-2 to TRBJ2-1; the D gene is possibly TRBD2 (6 bases). The CDR3 extends over 14 amino acids. V shed 8 bases and J shed 10 bases, with 21 bases lying between them. Germline V gene lookup returns CDR1 SGHTA and CDR2 FQGNSA. CDR3 in amino acids: CASGYSRGGEEQFF. The CDR3 nucleotides read TGTGCCAGCGGCTATAGTAGGGGCGGGGAAGAGCAGTTCTTC.

The V gene is TRBV19, the J gene TRBJ1-6, with D hard to call. CDR1 is LNHDA and CDR2 is SQIVND in the germline V gene (reference sequence). Trimming shortened V by 8 bases and J by 10 bases, and 15 bases separated the two germline ends. This CDR3 has 13 amino acids. The CDR3 loop reads CASESSGRSPLHF. The CDR3 region has the DNA TGTGCCAGTGAGAGTTCCGGAAGATCACCCCTCCACTTT.

The chain couples TRBV6-2 or TRBV6-3 to TRBJ2-5, with TRBD2 matching over 8 bases. This CDR3 is built from 18 residues. The V and J ends lost 2 bases and 3 bases, in that order; junction bases with no gene match: 14. Looked up from germline, CDR1 is MNHEY and CDR2 is SVGEGT. This chain's CDR3 is CASSYEPRAREDEETQYF. In DNA form, the CDR3 reads TGTGCCAGCAGTTACGAACCCCGGGCGCGGGAGGACGAAGAGACCCAGTACTTC.

For the CDR3, the DNA is TGCAGCGCCCTAACGTCGAGCTCCTACGAGCAGTACTTC. Translated: CSALTSSSYEQYF. The V gene is TRBV20-1, the J gene TRBJ2-7; the D is unclear. The CDR3 has 13 amino acids. Germline lookup yields CDR1 DFQATT and CDR2 SNEGSKA (reference sequence).

The chain combines TRBV28 with TRBJ2-3; D not certain. This CDR3 comprises 13 residues. From germline, CDR1 is MDHEN and CDR2 SYDVKM. The V gene lost 7 bases and the J gene lost 4 bases, with 12 bases spanning the gap. The CDR3 sequence: CASTISKADTQYF. CDR3 DNA sequence: TGTGCCAGCACTATATCAAAAGCAGATACGCAGTATTTT.

J is TRBJ2-1 and V is TRBV28, with TRBD2 matching 13 bases. J gave up 8 bases and V 6 bases, and 13 bases lay outside the gene matches. The CDR3 consists of 17 residues. Germline V gene data show CDR1 as MDHEN and CDR2 as SYDVKM. The CDR3 bases are TGTGCCAGCAGCCAGGGACTAGCGGGAACCAAATTCGATGAGCAGTTCTTC. Amino acid sequence: CASSQGLAGTKFDEQFF. Using reference TRBV28 and TRBJ2-1 for the parts outside the CDR3, the full variable domain is DVKVTQSSRYLVKRTGEKVFLECVQDMDHENMFWYRQDPGLGLRLIYFSYDVKMKEKGDIPEGYSVSREKKERFSLILESASTNQTSMYLCASSQGLAGTKFDEQFFGPGTRLTVL.

The chain has TRBV15 and TRBJ1-5; TRBD1 aligns across 9 bases. The CDR3 runs 16 residues. Germline V CDR1 and CDR2: LNHNV, YYDKDF (reference sequence). After removal of 1 base from V and 7 bases from J, the junction contained 8 bases not matched to a gene. CDR3 nucleotides: TGTGCCACCAGCAGAGGGGCGGGACAGGGAAGCCAGCCCCAGCATTTT. It specifies CATSRGAGQGSQPQHF.

This clonotype was counted ten times or more. The chain combines TRBV6-1 with TRBJ2-3; 8 bases match TRBD1. The V segment lost 7 bases and the J segment 2 bases; nucleotides outside the gene matches: 8. The CDR3 covers 15 residues. Germline CDR1 is MNHNS and CDR2 is SASEGT. The chain's CDR3 is CASKIDRGITDTQYF. In DNA form, the CDR3 reads TGTGCCAGCAAGATAGACAGGGGCATCACAGATACGCAGTATTTT.

This clonotype was counted once. The V and J genes are TRBV12-3 or TRBV12-4 and TRBJ2-1, with a tentative D call TRBD2 (5 bases). There are 15 residues in the CDR3. Trimming took off 6 bases at V and 2 bases at J, with 14 bases between the two ends. Written as DNA, the CDR3 is TGTGCCAGCAGATTGAGCGGTCTTGCCTACAATGAGCAGTTCTTC. Its protein product is CASRLSGLAYNEQFF.

This chain connects TRBV7-9 to TRBJ2-5; the match to TRBD1 covers 7 bases. Germline V CDR1 and CDR2: SEHNR, FQNEAQ (reference sequence). After removal of 5 bases from V and 2 bases from J, the junction contained 8 bases not matched to a gene. This CDR3 has 15 residues. In DNA form, the CDR3 reads TGTGCCAGCAGCCTGCCGGGACAGAGACAAGAGACCCAGTACTTC. Residues: CASSLPGQRQETQYF.

Only a few counts were recorded for this clonotype. The V call is TRBV19, the J call TRBJ1-5; D is unresolved. Trimming took off 6 bases at V and 0 bases at J, with 12 bases between the two ends. Germline CDR1 is LNHDA and CDR2 is SQIVND (reference sequence). The CDR3 is 15 amino acids. The CDR3 loop is CASSLRTNSNQPQHF. CDR3 nucleotides: TGTGCCAGTAGCTTGAGGACGAATAGCAATCAGCCCCAGCATTTT.